This T cell receptor (beta chain) was recovered during a study of CD8+CD57+ T cells in acquired aplastic anemia. Overall study findings and caveats: Patients shared approximately 30 CD8+ CDR3 sequences with controls.

The CDR3 is 13 residues long. The germline V gene encodes CDR1 MNHEY and CDR2 SMNVEV (reference sequence). With respect to this clonotype: The antigen is unknown. One end of the junction fails to match germline, which may point to a read error.

Researchers used genomic DNA as the template to profile TCR beta VDJ and CDR3. Each CDR3 protein is one row after TCRdb ran MiXCR on the reads. The table shows hundreds of thousands of distinct CDR3 sequences, with 56% occurring only once. Patients sequenced had flow cytometry evidence of CD8+CD57+ cell expansion. This TCR was sampled from a human donor with aplastic anemia. Sequencing input: sorted CD4+, CD8+, or CD8+CD57+ T cells (not recorded which) from PBMCs. The V and J genes are TRBV27 and TRBJ2-5; D may be TRBD1 or TRBD2 (5 bases each). The CDR3 DNA sequence: TGTGCCAGCAGTGGGACGGAAGAAGAGTCCCAGTACTTC. This gives the protein CASSGTEEESQYF.